These T cell receptor beta chains were read from a single sample in a study of blood T cell repertoires in COVID-19. Measured with immunoSEQ multiplex PCR; TCRdb has only the in-frame clones, and not every one. The data hold more than 95,000 clones, with around 80% observed a single time. The sample comprised peripheral blood. The receptor set was obtained from a man between 60 and 70 years old with acute or convalescent COVID-19. The CDR3 runs from the conserved cysteine through the conserved F or W. A D gene is named only where the DNA matches it firmly. The size entry is marked missing in some rows and otherwise reads once, few, many or a size class.

J: TRBJ1-1
size: NA
D: NA
V: TRBV11-2
CDR3: CASSLGLSRGTEAFF
DNA: TGTGCCAGCAGCTTAGGCTTAAGTAGGGGTACTGAAGCTTTCTTT

J: TRBJ2-3
size: NA
D: TRBD2
V: TRBV6-5
CDR3: CAIRLAQNTDTQYF
DNA: TGTGCCATCAGACTAGCTCAGAACACAGATACGCAGTATTTT

J: TRBJ2-3
size: NA
D: TRBD2
V: TRBV10-3
CDR3: CAISGGLAESTDTQYF
DNA: TGTGCCATCAGTGGCGGACTAGCGGAGTCCACAGATACGCAGTATTTT

J: TRBJ1-1
size: few
D: TRBD1
V: TRBV7-9
CDR3: CASSVSGGSEAFF
DNA: TGTGCCAGCAGCGTCTCAGGGGGCAGTGAAGCTTTCTTT

J: TRBJ2-3
size: NA
D: TRBD2
V: TRBV6-1
CDR3: CASTLLAGVPDTQYF
DNA: TGTGCCAGCACTCTACTAGCGGGAGTACCAGATACGCAGTATTTT

J: TRBJ1-1
size: NA
D: TRBD1
V: TRBV9
CDR3: CASSVTGTGDTEAFF
DNA: TGTGCCAGCAGCGTGACCGGGACAGGAGACACTGAAGCTTTCTTT

J: TRBJ1-4
size: many
D: TRBD1
V: TRBV7-9
CDR3: CASSLDRDNEKLFF
DNA: TGTGCCAGCAGCTTGGACAGGGATAATGAAAAACTGTTTTTT

J: TRBJ2-3
size: NA
D: TRBD1
V: TRBV18
CDR3: CASSPFETEGAGDTQYF
DNA: TGTGCCAGCTCACCATTTGAAACAGAGGGGGCTGGGGATACGCAGTATTTT

J: TRBJ1-3
size: NA
D: NA
V: TRBV12-3/TRBV12-4
CDR3: CASTPFSGNTIYF
DNA: TGTGCCAGCACCCCTTTCTCTGGAAACACCATATATTTT

J: TRBJ1-4
size: NA
D: TRBD1
V: TRBV11-2
CDR3: CASSLGDRAAEKLFF
DNA: TGTGCCAGCAGCTTAGGGGACAGGGCTGCTGAAAAACTGTTTTTT

J: TRBJ2-5
size: once
D: TRBD2
V: TRBV28
CDR3: CASSLKAGGWETQYF
DNA: TGTGCCAGCAGTTTAAAAGCGGGGGGGTGGGAGACCCAGTACTTC

J: TRBJ1-2
size: NA
D: NA
V: TRBV21-1
CDR3: CASSKDRFGQGRGGYTF
DNA: TGTGCCAGCAGCAAAGACCGATTCGGACAGGGTCGAGGTGGCTACACCTTC

J: TRBJ2-1
size: NA
D: TRBD1
V: TRBV7-8
CDR3: CASSSPRQGPTYNEQFF
DNA: TGTGCCAGCAGCTCGCCCCGACAGGGGCCAACCTACAATGAGCAGTTCTTC

J: TRBJ2-1
size: NA
D: TRBD2
V: TRBV7-9
CDR3: CASSFPSGSSYNEQFF
DNA: TGTGCCAGCAGTTTTCCGAGCGGGAGCTCCTACAATGAGCAGTTCTTC

J: TRBJ1-5
size: NA
D: NA
V: TRBV4-1
CDR3: CASSQETGPSNQPQHF
DNA: TGCGCCAGCAGCCAAGAGACAGGTCCCAGCAATCAGCCCCAGCATTTT

J: TRBJ1-1
size: many
D: NA
V: TRBV10-1
CDR3: CASSRTAEGTEAFF
DNA: TGCGCCAGCAGTAGGACAGCTGAGGGGACTGAAGCTTTCTTT

J: TRBJ2-7
size: NA
D: NA
V: TRBV7-6
CDR3: CASSLEDGGPYEQYF
DNA: TGTGCCAGCAGCTTAGAGGACGGGGGTCCCTACGAGCAGTACTTC

J: TRBJ1-2
size: NA
D: TRBD1
V: TRBV6-2/TRBV6-3
CDR3: CASSYSTGGSGYTF
DNA: TGTGCCAGCAGTTACTCCACAGGGGGCTCTGGCTACACCTTC

J: TRBJ2-6
size: NA
D: TRBD1
V: TRBV5-1
CDR3: CASSPYTGGSGANVLTF
DNA: TGCGCCAGCAGCCCATATACAGGGGGCAGCGGGGCCAACGTCCTGACTTTC

J: TRBJ1-3
size: NA
D: NA
V: TRBV11-2
CDR3: CASSSSFGSGNTIYF
DNA: TGTGCCAGCAGCTCTTCGTTCGGCTCTGGAAACACCATATATTTT

J: TRBJ2-1
size: NA
D: NA
V: TRBV19
CDR3: CASSITGPGYEQFF
DNA: TGTGCCAGTAGTATCACAGGGCCGGGCTATGAGCAGTTCTTC

J: TRBJ1-1
size: NA
D: TRBD1
V: TRBV11-3
CDR3: CASSRGQGRFEAFF
DNA: TGTGCCAGCAGCCGCGGACAGGGGAGGTTCGAAGCTTTCTTT

J: TRBJ2-2
size: NA
D: TRBD1
V: TRBV13
CDR3: CASSSTGSDGELFF
DNA: TGTGCCAGCAGCTCGACAGGGTCGGACGGGGAGCTGTTTTTT

J: TRBJ2-1
size: NA
D: TRBD1
V: TRBV4-1
CDR3: CASSLGTGYNEQFF
DNA: TGCGCCAGCAGCCTCGGGACAGGGTACAATGAGCAGTTCTTC

J: TRBJ1-1
size: NA
D: TRBD1
V: TRBV11-2
CDR3: CASSLEDRGSVRGEAFF
DNA: TGTGCCAGCAGCTTAGAGGACAGGGGCTCGGTAAGGGGTGAAGCTTTCTTT

J: TRBJ2-3
size: once
D: TRBD1
V: TRBV9
CDR3: CASTPGQVFSPQYF
DNA: TGTGCCAGCACCCCGGGACAGGTTTTTTCTCCGCAGTATTTT

J: TRBJ1-5
size: few
D: NA
V: TRBV19
CDR3: CASSYPDRSNQPQHF
DNA: TGTGCCAGTAGTTACCCCGACAGGAGTAATCAGCCCCAGCATTTT

J: TRBJ2-1
size: NA
D: NA
V: TRBV11-1
CDR3: CASSLSGNNEQFF
DNA: TGTGCCAGCAGCTTATCAGGGAACAATGAGCAGTTCTTC

J: TRBJ2-3
size: NA
D: NA
V: TRBV4-2
CDR3: CASSPWGGQSTDTQYF
DNA: TGTGCCAGCAGCCCTTGGGGGGGCCAGAGCACAGATACGCAGTATTTT

J: TRBJ2-6
size: NA
D: TRBD1
V: TRBV5-1
CDR3: CASSGDSSSGANVLTF
DNA: TGCGCCAGCAGCGGGGACAGCAGCTCTGGGGCCAACGTCCTGACTTTC

J: TRBJ2-5
size: NA
D: NA
V: TRBV4-1
CDR3: CASSQVVQETQYF
DNA: TGCGCCAGCAGCCAAGTTGTACAAGAGACCCAGTACTTC

J: TRBJ1-1
size: NA
D: NA
V: TRBV7-2
CDR3: CASSQLEASSTEAFF
DNA: TGTGCCAGCAGCCAACTTGAAGCTTCTTCCACTGAAGCTTTCTTT

J: TRBJ2-2
size: NA
D: NA
V: TRBV7-3
CDR3: CASSLLGAGGELFF
DNA: TGTGCCAGCAGCTTACTAGGGGCCGGAGGGGAGCTGTTTTTT

J: TRBJ1-2
size: NA
D: NA
V: TRBV4-1
CDR3: CASSQDSAGINGYTF
DNA: TGCGCCAGCAGCCAAGATTCGGCAGGGATTAATGGCTACACCTTC

J: TRBJ2-7
size: NA
D: NA
V: TRBV18
CDR3: CASSPRRTDTYEQYF
DNA: TGTGCCAGCTCACCACGGAGGACAGACACCTACGAGCAGTACTTC

J: TRBJ2-1
size: NA
D: TRBD1
V: TRBV9
CDR3: CASSAGQGVIHEQFF
DNA: TGTGCCAGCAGCGCCGGACAGGGGGTAATTCATGAGCAGTTCTTC

J: TRBJ1-5
size: NA
D: TRBD1
V: TRBV6-2/TRBV6-3
CDR3: CASSPRGQGYQPQHF
DNA: TGTGCCAGCAGCCCTAGGGGACAGGGGTATCAGCCCCAGCATTTT

J: TRBJ1-1
size: NA
D: NA
V: TRBV24-1
CDR3: CATSRTKEKTEAFF
DNA: TGTGCCACCAGTCGTACAAAAGAAAAAACTGAAGCTTTCTTT

J: TRBJ2-2
size: NA
D: TRBD2
V: TRBV3-1/TRBV3-2
CDR3: CASSEAGVQTGELFF
DNA: TGTGCCAGCAGCGAAGCGGGAGTGCAGACCGGGGAGCTGTTTTTT

J: TRBJ1-1
size: NA
D: TRBD1
V: TRBV3-1/TRBV3-2
CDR3: CASSQGQGAAEAFF
DNA: TGTGCCAGCAGCCAAGGACAGGGGGCAGCTGAAGCTTTCTTT

J: TRBJ1-2
size: NA
D: NA
V: TRBV2
CDR3: CASRGEPRYTF
DNA: TGTGCCAGCAGGGGAGAACCTCGCTACACCTTC

J: TRBJ2-2
size: NA
D: NA
V: TRBV6-5
CDR3: CASSLGAAGELFF
DNA: TGTGCCAGCAGCTTAGGGGCGGCCGGGGAGCTGTTTTTT

J: TRBJ2-7
size: NA
D: NA
V: TRBV30
CDR3: CAWSPRGYEQYF
DNA: TGTGCCTGGAGTCCCAGGGGCTACGAGCAGTACTTC

J: TRBJ2-6
size: NA
D: NA
V: TRBV7-3
CDR3: CASSYQGSGVNVLTF
DNA: TGTGCCAGCAGCTACCAGGGCTCTGGGGTCAACGTCCTGACTTTC

J: TRBJ2-1
size: NA
D: TRBD2
V: TRBV6-2/TRBV6-3
CDR3: CASSSLAGAINEQFF
DNA: TGTGCCAGCAGTAGTCTAGCGGGGGCAATCAATGAGCAGTTCTTC

J: TRBJ2-2
size: NA
D: NA
V: TRBV24-1
CDR3: CATSDSLFDTGELFF
DNA: TGTGCCACCAGTGATTCTTTATTCGACACCGGGGAGCTGTTTTTT

J: TRBJ1-1
size: once
D: TRBD1
V: TRBV27
CDR3: CASTQGAWNTEAFF
DNA: TGTGCCAGCACCCAGGGGGCATGGAACACTGAAGCTTTCTTT

J: TRBJ2-3
size: NA
D: TRBD2
V: TRBV5-8
CDR3: CASWPGTSYSTDTQYF
DNA: TGTGCCAGCTGGCCCGGGACTAGCTACAGCACAGATACGCAGTATTTT

J: TRBJ1-3
size: NA
D: TRBD1
V: TRBV5-8
CDR3: CASSLGGTVSGNTIYF
DNA: TGTGCCAGCAGCTTGGGTGGGACAGTCTCTGGAAACACCATATATTTT

J: TRBJ1-5
size: NA
D: NA
V: TRBV7-9
CDR3: CASSSDSESNQPQHF
DNA: TGTGCCAGCAGCTCGGACAGTGAAAGCAATCAGCCCCAGCATTTT

J: TRBJ2-1
size: NA
D: NA
V: TRBV7-9
CDR3: CASSLEWQGPYNEQFF
DNA: TGTGCCAGCAGCTTAGAATGGCAGGGCCCCTACAATGAGCAGTTCTTC